One and the same sample provided the 25 T cell receptor beta chains below, sequenced in a study of cytomegalovirus exposure and HLA in healthy donors. With 60 Vbeta and 13 Jbeta primers, the PCR was carried out. TCRdb's table, derived via immunoSEQ multiplex PCR, lists solely in-frame clones and lacks some. The sample has under 200,000 clones; 65% to 85% are singletons. The material sequenced was PBMCs. These TCRs come from a woman aged 40-49 years in good health and CMV-seropositive.

This clone is a singleton in its sample. The chain carries TRBV29-1 and TRBJ2-3, with 12 bases fitting TRBD2. This CDR3 region has 15 residues. V dropped 4 bases and J dropped 5; count of bases not matched to a gene: 7. Germline V gene sequence: CDR1 SQVTM, CDR2 ANQGSEA. CDR3 DNA: TGCAGCGTTGTTCGACTAGCGGGAGCGTTAGATACGCAGTATTTT. This gives the protein CSVVRLAGALDTQYF.

The V gene is TRBV5-1, the J gene TRBJ1-5; the D is unclear. The CDR3 covers 16 residues. The germline V and J ends were trimmed by 7 bases and 1 base, with 18 bases remaining between them. Germline CDR1 reads SGHRS; CDR2 reads YFSETQ. The CDR3 sequence: CASEVVGLRSNQPQHF. The CDR3 bases are TGCGCCAGCGAGGTTGTCGGGTTACGGAGCAATCAGCCCCAGCATTTT.

This clone was observed a single time. The same CDR3 arises from other DNA sequences in this sample as well. The genes are TRBV6-6 and TRBJ1-4; 10 nucleotides agree with TRBD1. This CDR3 is 14 amino acids long. Germline-derived CDR1 and CDR2 are MNHNY and SVGAGI (reference sequence). V gave up 6 bases and J gave up 5 bases; unmatched junction bases: 3. DNA of the CDR3: TGTGCCAGCAGGAGGACAGGGGGGAATGAAAAACTGTTTTTT. It translates to CASRRTGGNEKLFF.

The chain employs TRBV5-1 and TRBJ2-2; D possibly corresponds to TRBD2 (6 bases). This CDR3 region has 16 residues. Germline V gives CDR1 SGHRS, CDR2 YFSETQ. V gave up 0 bases and J gave up 6 bases, with 15 bases separating them. The CDR3 DNA follows: TGCGCCAGCAGCTTGGGTCTACTAGGAGGGGCCGGGGAGCTGTTTTTT. Translation: CASSLGLLGGAGELFF.

This clone showed up just once. This sequence joins TRBV5-4 and TRBJ1-4, with D maybe TRBD1 (6 bases). Trimming stripped 4 bases from V and 4 bases from J, with 17 bases between. CDR1 SGHNT and CDR2 YYREEE come from the germline V gene (reference sequence). This CDR3 region has 16 residues. The CDR3: CASSRGTALNNEKLFF. CDR3 coding DNA: TGTGCCAGCAGCAGGGGGACCGCCTTAAATAATGAAAAACTGTTTTTT.

Details on this clone: The same CDR3 is also encoded by other DNA sequences in this sample. The DNA for the CDR3 is TGTGCCAGCAACTTAGCAGGGAAGGCCGGGGAGCTGTTTTTT. This codes for CASNLAGKAGELFF. This chain connects TRBV2 to TRBJ2-2; tentatively, D is TRBD1 (5 bases). CDR3 length equals 14 residues. The germline CDR1 and CDR2 sequences are SNHLY and FYNNEI. V was clipped by 7 bases and J by 6 bases, with 15 bases between them.

The chain uses TRBV5-4 and TRBJ1-1; no clear D gene. V gave up 4 bases and J gave up 1 base, with 14 bases separating them. The CDR3 is 15 amino acids. CDR1 SGHNT and CDR2 YYREEE come from the germline V gene (reference sequence). CDR3 DNA: TGTGCCAGCAGCCAGGACTCTCGGGAGAACACTGAAGCTTTCTTT. Its protein is CASSQDSRENTEAFF.

The chain has TRBV27 and TRBJ2-3, with D perhaps matching TRBD2 (6 bases). Trimming left V 5 bases short and J 6 bases short, with 15 bases between. The CDR3 is 14 residues long. Germline V gene lookup returns CDR1 MNHEY and CDR2 SMNVEV (reference sequence). The CDR3 region is CASSHGGKGDTQYF. The CDR3, as DNA: TGTGCCAGCAGTCACGGGGGTAAGGGGGATACGCAGTATTTT.

The rearrangement links TRBV11-3 to TRBJ2-2, with D perhaps matching TRBD2 (6 bases). The CDR3 is 17 residues long. CDR1 is SGHNT, CDR2 YENEEA, per germline. Trimming took 0 bases from V and 5 from J, leaving 16 bases between them. The CDR3 region is CASSLDGSSLRTGELFF. DNA for the CDR3: TGTGCCAGCAGCTTAGACGGGAGTAGCCTTAGGACCGGGGAGCTGTTTTTT.

This clone was seen only a few times. V usage is TRBV5-1 and J usage is TRBJ2-5; 8 bases fit TRBD2. Germline V gene data show CDR1 as SGHRS and CDR2 as YFSETQ. The CDR3 extends over 15 amino acids. J was trimmed by 1 base and V by 2 bases; bases with no gene match: 4. The CDR3 is CASSLGGGFQETQYF. The CDR3 coding sequence is TGCGCCAGCAGCTTAGGCGGGGGGTTCCAAGAGACCCAGTACTTC.

The V and J genes are TRBV18 and TRBJ2-7; D possibly corresponds to TRBD1 (5 bases). Germline V gives CDR1 KGHSH, CDR2 LQKENI. This CDR3 spans 15 amino acids. The ends were cut back, 5 bases at V and 0 bases at J, with 14 bases in the middle. CDR3 amino acids: CASSEQATDSYEQYF. The CDR3 DNA follows: TGTGCCAGCTCAGAACAGGCCACGGACTCCTACGAGCAGTACTTC.

This clone was found a few times. The chain is built from TRBV23-1 and TRBJ1-5; D is unclear. TRBV23-1 is known as an ORF, though its function is uncertain. CDR3 length: 12 amino acids. Trimming removed 0 bases at V and 9 bases at J, with 6 bases between. The DNA of the CDR3 is TGCGCCAGCAGTCAATCGGAGGGGCCCCAGCATTTT. It translates to CASSQSEGPQHF.

This clone was seen a few times. This chain joins TRBV9 and TRBJ1-1; D call uncertain. The CDR3 spans 16 residues. V was shortened by 3 bases and J by 4 bases, with 19 bases between the two germline ends. Germline V lookup: CDR1 SGDLS, CDR2 YYNGEE. CDR3 sequence reads: CASSAYSPRGSTEAFF. The CDR3 nucleotides are TGTGCCAGCAGCGCTTACTCCCCTCGCGGCAGCACTGAAGCTTTCTTT. The variable domain in full, completed from reference TRBV9 and TRBJ1-1, reads DSGVTQTPKHLITATGQRVTLRCSPRSGDLSVYWYQQSLDQGLQFLIQYYNGEERAKGNILERFSAQQFPDLHSELNLSSLELGDSALYFCASSAYSPRGSTEAFFGQGTRLTVV.

The rearrangement joins TRBV10-2 to TRBJ2-7, with 7 bases matching TRBD1. V shed 7 bases, J shed 5 bases, and the junction held 11 bases outside the gene matches. CDR3 length: 14 amino acids. The germline V gene has CDR1 WSHSY and CDR2 SAAADI. The CDR3 DNA follows: TGCGCCAGCAATAACGCAGGGGGTTGGGACGAGCAGTACTTC. This sequence encodes CASNNAGGWDEQYF.

The chain couples TRBV27 to TRBJ2-7, with D possibly matching TRBD2 (7 bases). V shed 6 bases and J shed 6 bases, with 15 bases lying between them. The CDR3 has 13 amino acids. CDR1 and CDR2 (germline): MNHEY, SMNVEV (reference sequence). The CDR3 here is CASSSTGRGEQYF. DNA of the CDR3: TGTGCCAGCAGCTCCACAGGGAGGGGCGAGCAGTACTTC.

The chain joins TRBV5-8 to TRBJ1-1; no clear D. The CDR3 extends over 14 amino acids. CDR1 and CDR2 from the germline V gene are SGHTS and YDEGEE. With 3 bases removed from V and 4 bases from J, the gap between germline ends came to 13 bases. CDR3 nucleotide sequence: TGTGCCAGCAGCTCTCTAACGGAGGGCACTGAAGCTTTCTTT. Its protein is CASSSLTEGTEAFF.

The chain is built from TRBV5-6 and TRBJ1-5, with TRBD1 identical over 10 bases. Looked up from germline, CDR1 is SGHDT and CDR2 is YYEEEE. The CDR3 spans 16 residues. The V segment lost 0 bases and the J segment 7 bases; nucleotides outside the gene matches: 7. The CDR3 DNA sequence: TGTGCCAGCAGCTTGGCGTCGGGGACAGGGGAGCAGCCCCAGCATTTT. Its protein product is CASSLASGTGEQPQHF. Complete variable domain (other parts from reference TRBV5-6 and TRBJ1-5): DAGVTQSPTHLIKTRGQQVTLRCSPKSGHDTVSWYQQALGQGPQFIFQYYEEEERQRGNFPDRFSGHQFPNYSSELNVNALLLGDSALYLCASSLASGTGEQPQHFGDGTRLSIL.

The chain recombines TRBV19 with TRBJ2-3; 9 bases line up with TRBD2. CDR3 length: 14 amino acids. The germline CDR1 and CDR2 sequences are LNHDA and SQIVND (reference sequence). Losses at the gene ends were 7 bases for V and 2 bases for J; bases not matched to a gene: 4. CDR3 DNA sequence: TGTGCCAGTAAGACTAGCGGAATCACAGATACGCAGTATTTT. Residues: CASKTSGITDTQYF.

This clone was seen just once. The rearrangement joins TRBV20-1 to TRBJ1-2; no clear D. The V and J ends lost 6 bases and 6 bases respectively, with 11 bases between them. This CDR3 has 11 residues. Looked up from germline, CDR1 is DFQATT and CDR2 is SNEGSKA (reference sequence). The CDR3: CSATTVDGYTF. CDR3 in DNA: TGCAGTGCCACCACAGTTGATGGCTACACCTTC.

V is TRBV4-3 and J is TRBJ1-2; possibly TRBD1 for D (6 bases). Trimming took 3 bases from V and 8 from J, leaving 19 bases between them. Germline V CDR1 and CDR2: LGHNA, YSLEER. The CDR3 extends over 15 amino acids. CDR3 sequence (DNA): TGCGCCAGCAGCCATGCAGTCGGGGGGGCGAGCGGCTACACCTTC. It is translated as CASSHAVGGASGYTF.

The chain links TRBV28 to TRBJ1-2, with 10 positions matching TRBD1. The CDR3 has 19 amino acids. Germline-derived CDR1 and CDR2 are MDHEN and SYDVKM. V lost 6 bases and J lost 4; bases outside the gene matches: 20. This chain's CDR3 is CASSPPFGQGVRSGYGYTF. CDR3 nucleotides: TGTGCCAGCAGCCCACCCTTCGGACAGGGGGTCCGATCCGGCTATGGCTACACCTTC.

J is TRBJ1-1 and V is TRBV5-5; D is unresolved. The ends were cut back, 0 bases at V and 0 bases at J, with 3 bases in the middle. Germline V CDR1 and CDR2: SGHKS, YYEKEE (reference sequence). CDR3 length: 13 amino acids. CDR3 sequence (DNA): TGTGCCAGCAGCTTGGCGGTGAACACTGAAGCTTTCTTT. Translation: CASSLAVNTEAFF.

This rearrangement joins TRBV6-5 to TRBJ1-2; 7 bases match TRBD1. This CDR3 contains 15 residues. V trimming: 2 bases; J trimming: 1 base; junction bases outside the gene matches: 4. The germline CDR1 and CDR2 sequences are MNHEY and SVGAGI. CDR3 coding DNA: TGTGCCAGCAGTTACGGGGCAGGGGGTAACTATGGCTACACCTTC. Translated, it gives CASSYGAGGNYGYTF.

The rearrangement links TRBV7-9 to TRBJ1-1; D call uncertain. The V end was cut by 1 base, the J end by 4 bases, with 10 bases between. Germline assignment: CDR1 SEHNR and CDR2 FQNEAQ (reference sequence). This CDR3 has 14 residues. Here the CDR3 reads CASSLVRLGTEAFF. In DNA, the CDR3 is TGTGCCAGCAGCTTAGTTCGTCTAGGCACTGAAGCTTTCTTT. The full variable domain, with the rest looked up from reference TRBV7-9 and TRBJ1-1, is DTGVSQNPRHKITKRGQNVTFRCDPISEHNRLYWYRQTLGQGPEFLTYFQNEAQLEKSRLLSDRFSAERPKGSFSTLEIQRTEQGDSAMYLCASSLVRLGTEAFFGQGTRLTVV.

The chain uses TRBV7-2 and TRBJ1-5, with D possibly being TRBD1 (5 bases). Trimming shortened V by 4 bases and J by 7 bases, and 11 bases separated the two germline ends. The CDR3 covers 13 residues. Germline CDR1 SGHTA, CDR2 FQGNSA. The CDR3 sequence is CASSSFGGQPQHF. The CDR3, as DNA: TGTGCCAGCAGCTCGTTCGGGGGGCAGCCCCAGCATTTT.